Listed below are T cell receptor beta chains from one sample, sequenced in a study of beta chain features in type 1 diabetes. The protocol was immunoSEQ multiplex PCR, while the TCRdb copy is restricted to in-frame clones and leaves out a portion. The data show approximately 260,000 clones, around 24% seen once. The sequencing sample was made of naive CD4+ T cells from blood. The receptors shown here come from a woman aged 30 to 39 with type 1 diabetes. Both conserved end residues are part of each CDR3. The order of the fields is D gene, CDR3 length, clone size, J gene, V gene, CDR3 DNA, CDR3 protein. The D gene is left open where the match is weak. Size tells how often a clone was seen (once, few, many) or the class of an expanded clone, and some rows leave it out.

d_gene: .
len: 14
abundance: few
j_gene: TRBJ2-7
v_gene: TRBV7-9
CDR3nt: TGTGCCAGCAGCCCAGAGTCGCAGGGCTACGAGCAGTACTTC
CDR3aa: CASSPESQGYEQYF

d_gene: TRBD1
len: 15
abundance: .
j_gene: TRBJ1-4
v_gene: TRBV5-4
CDR3nt: TGTGCCAGCAGCTCCGGACAGGCAGGGAATGAAAAACTGTTTTTT
CDR3aa: CASSSGQAGNEKLFF

d_gene: TRBD1
len: 14
abundance: .
j_gene: TRBJ2-7
v_gene: TRBV4-1
CDR3nt: TGCGCCAGCAGCCAAGGACAGGGAACCTACGAGCAGTACTTC
CDR3aa: CASSQGQGTYEQYF

d_gene: TRBD2
len: 14
abundance: few
j_gene: TRBJ2-7
v_gene: TRBV30
CDR3nt: TGTGCCTGGAGTGTAAGCGGGGGCCCCTACGAGCAGTACTTC
CDR3aa: CAWSVSGGPYEQYF

d_gene: TRBD2
len: 14
abundance: few
j_gene: TRBJ2-5
v_gene: TRBV5-1
CDR3nt: TGCGCCAGCAGCTTGAATAGCGGGCAAGAGACCCAGTACTTC
CDR3aa: CASSLNSGQETQYF

d_gene: TRBD2
len: 15
abundance: .
j_gene: TRBJ2-3
v_gene: TRBV28
CDR3nt: TGTGCCAGCAGTCCACCGGGACTAAGCACAGATACGCAGTATTTT
CDR3aa: CASSPPGLSTDTQYF

d_gene: .
len: 13
abundance: few
j_gene: TRBJ1-2
v_gene: TRBV6-5
CDR3nt: TGTGCCAGCAGTGTGCTATCCGACTATGGCTACACCTTC
CDR3aa: CASSVLSDYGYTF

d_gene: TRBD2
len: 17
abundance: .
j_gene: TRBJ2-3
v_gene: TRBV11-2
CDR3nt: TGTGCCAGCAGCTTAGACGGGGGGAAGAGGGGAACAGATACGCAGTATTTT
CDR3aa: CASSLDGGKRGTDTQYF

d_gene: .
len: 14
abundance: .
j_gene: TRBJ2-1
v_gene: TRBV29-1
CDR3nt: TGCAGCGTTGGTTTGGGGCTGAGTGATAATGAGCAGTTCTTC
CDR3aa: CSVGLGLSDNEQFF

d_gene: TRBD1
len: 14
abundance: few
j_gene: TRBJ1-2
v_gene: TRBV15
CDR3nt: TGTGCCACCAGCATACGACAGGGGAACTATGGCTACACCTTC
CDR3aa: CATSIRQGNYGYTF

d_gene: .
len: 11
abundance: few
j_gene: TRBJ2-1
v_gene: TRBV10-2
CDR3nt: TGCGCCAGCAGTGATCTCTATGAGCAGTTCTTC
CDR3aa: CASSDLYEQFF

d_gene: TRBD1
len: 17
abundance: .
j_gene: TRBJ1-1
v_gene: TRBV5-6
CDR3nt: TGTGCCAGCAGCGATGTTGTCTGGACAGGTGTGAACACTGAAGCTTTCTTT
CDR3aa: CASSDVVWTGVNTEAFF

d_gene: .
len: 14
abundance: .
j_gene: TRBJ2-7
v_gene: TRBV29-1
CDR3nt: TGCAGCGTTGGGTTTGGGGGGAAAGCCGACGAGCAGTACTTC
CDR3aa: CSVGFGGKADEQYF

d_gene: TRBD1
len: 16
abundance: .
j_gene: TRBJ2-7
v_gene: TRBV13
CDR3nt: TGTGCCAGCAGCTTAAGTCACGGGACAGGGGGTTACGAGCAGTACTTC
CDR3aa: CASSLSHGTGGYEQYF

d_gene: .
len: 14
abundance: .
j_gene: TRBJ2-5
v_gene: TRBV7-2
CDR3nt: TGTGCCAGCAGCTTAGTTTTGCAGGAGGGGACCCAGTACTTC
CDR3aa: CASSLVLQEGTQYF

d_gene: TRBD2
len: 15
abundance: few
j_gene: TRBJ2-7
v_gene: TRBV11-2
CDR3nt: TGTGCCAGCAGCCTCACTAGCGGGAGGACCTACGAGCAGTACTTC
CDR3aa: CASSLTSGRTYEQYF

d_gene: .
len: 13
abundance: .
j_gene: TRBJ1-2
v_gene: TRBV14
CDR3nt: TGTGCCAGCAGCCAAGCAGAAAACTATGGCTACACCTTC
CDR3aa: CASSQAENYGYTF

d_gene: TRBD1
len: 13
abundance: .
j_gene: TRBJ2-1
v_gene: TRBV5-1
CDR3nt: TGCGCCAGCAGCCGGACAGGGGTGAATGAGCAGTTCTTC
CDR3aa: CASSRTGVNEQFF

d_gene: TRBD2
len: 16
abundance: few
j_gene: TRBJ2-5
v_gene: TRBV30
CDR3nt: TGTGCCTGGAGTAGGGGGCTAGCGGGATTGGGAGAGACCCAGTACTTC
CDR3aa: CAWSRGLAGLGETQYF

d_gene: TRBD2
len: 14
abundance: .
j_gene: TRBJ2-7
v_gene: TRBV7-2
CDR3nt: TGTGCCAGCAGCCCTAGCGGGGTCTCCTACGAGCAGTACTTC
CDR3aa: CASSPSGVSYEQYF

d_gene: TRBD1
len: 14
abundance: .
j_gene: TRBJ2-7
v_gene: TRBV6-5
CDR3nt: TGTGCCAGCAGTGGGGGACAGAGCTCCTACGAGCAGTACTTC
CDR3aa: CASSGGQSSYEQYF

d_gene: .
len: 17
abundance: few
j_gene: TRBJ2-7
v_gene: TRBV25-1
CDR3nt: TGTGCCAGCAGTGAATATGTTCCGGGACTCGACTCCTACGAGCAGTACTTC
CDR3aa: CASSEYVPGLDSYEQYF

d_gene: TRBD2
len: 13
abundance: .
j_gene: TRBJ2-1
v_gene: TRBV30
CDR3nt: TGTGCCTGGAGTACCTCCAGCGGGAGTAGGGAGTTCTTC
CDR3aa: CAWSTSSGSREFF

d_gene: .
len: 14
abundance: .
j_gene: TRBJ2-7
v_gene: TRBV9
CDR3nt: TGTGCCAGCAGCGTGACTTGGAAGACTTACGAGCAGTACTTC
CDR3aa: CASSVTWKTYEQYF

d_gene: .
len: 12
abundance: .
j_gene: TRBJ2-1
v_gene: TRBV29-1
CDR3nt: TGCAGCGTTAGAGATTCCTACAATGAGCAGTTCTTC
CDR3aa: CSVRDSYNEQFF

d_gene: TRBD1
len: 15
abundance: few
j_gene: TRBJ1-1
v_gene: TRBV7-3
CDR3nt: TGTGCCAGCAGCTTAAAGGGGACAGGTAACACTGAAGCTTTCTTT
CDR3aa: CASSLKGTGNTEAFF

d_gene: TRBD2
len: 16
abundance: .
j_gene: TRBJ2-7
v_gene: TRBV7-6
CDR3nt: TGTGCCAGCAGCTTATCTGTAGCGGGCAGCTCCTACGAGCAGTACTTC
CDR3aa: CASSLSVAGSSYEQYF

d_gene: .
len: 17
abundance: few
j_gene: TRBJ1-2
v_gene: TRBV27
CDR3nt: TGTGCCAGCAGTTTAGGGGCTGAAGGCAAGCGGGATTATGGCTACACCTTC
CDR3aa: CASSLGAEGKRDYGYTF

d_gene: TRBD1
len: 13
abundance: few
j_gene: TRBJ2-3
v_gene: TRBV29-1
CDR3nt: TGCAGCACACGGGACAGCAGCACAGATACGCAGTATTTT
CDR3aa: CSTRDSSTDTQYF

d_gene: .
len: 17
abundance: .
j_gene: TRBJ2-6
v_gene: TRBV5-1
CDR3nt: TGCGCCAGCACCCGGACGGGGGTGGACTCTGGGGCCAACGTCCTGACTTTC
CDR3aa: CASTRTGVDSGANVLTF

d_gene: .
len: 14
abundance: few
j_gene: TRBJ1-1
v_gene: TRBV18
CDR3nt: TGTGCCAGCTCACCGACGGGGATAAACACTGAAGCTTTCTTT
CDR3aa: CASSPTGINTEAFF

d_gene: .
len: 14
abundance: .
j_gene: TRBJ1-1
v_gene: TRBV29-1
CDR3nt: TGCAGCGTTGACGTCAGCGTATTGAACACTGAAGCTTTCTTT
CDR3aa: CSVDVSVLNTEAFF

d_gene: TRBD1
len: 14
abundance: few
j_gene: TRBJ2-7
v_gene: TRBV9
CDR3nt: TGTGCCAGCAGCCCGGGACAGGGCATCTACGAGCAGTACTTC
CDR3aa: CASSPGQGIYEQYF

d_gene: TRBD2
len: 20
abundance: few
j_gene: TRBJ2-3
v_gene: TRBV19
CDR3nt: TGTGCCAGTAGGCCTCCACCGGGACTAGCGGGAGTAATCCTCCCAGATACGCAGTATTTT
CDR3aa: CASRPPPGLAGVILPDTQYF

d_gene: TRBD1
len: 15
abundance: .
j_gene: TRBJ1-1
v_gene: TRBV5-1
CDR3nt: TGCGCCAGCAGCACCCGGGACAGGGGGAACACTGAAGCTTTCTTT
CDR3aa: CASSTRDRGNTEAFF